The present T cell receptor (beta chain) was sequenced within a study of blood T cell repertoires in COVID-19. As for the study in general: COVID-19 samples collected from the United States, Italy and Spain covered acute and convalescent phases. The analysed material was cDNA or gDNA that came from T cells, B-cell-depleted T cells, or PBMCs.

Per the original methods: Counts of nucleated cells, estimated from reference gene primer amplification, were obtained. Some clones are missing from TCRdb's copy, which holds only in-frame ones; the method was immunoSEQ multiplex PCR. The D gene and trimming were derived from the DNA, and the V and J assignments and clone size from that table. The sample shows about 80,000 clones, around four fifths of them seen only once. This TCR was sampled from an elderly man with active or convalescent COVID-19. Material for sequencing was peripheral blood.

CDR3 coding DNA: TGCGCCAGCAGCTTGGAGGTAGCGGGGGGGCAGAATGAGCAGTTCTTC. It is translated as CASSLEVAGGQNEQFF. The V call is TRBV5-1, the J call TRBJ2-1; 11 positions match TRBD2. The germline V gene has CDR1 SGHRS and CDR2 YFSETQ. The CDR3 totals 16 residues. V lost 0 bases to trimming and J lost 7 bases; unmatched junction nucleotides: 6.